This note documents a single T cell receptor beta chain sequence. TCRdb's copy holds only in-frame clones and misses some; the assay was immunoSEQ multiplex PCR. The sample has about 140,000 clones, around 81% seen once. This sample is part of a study of blood T cell repertoires in COVID-19. Germline loops: CDR1 MRHNA, CDR2 SNTAGT. The ends were cut back, 3 bases at V and 8 bases at J, with 16 bases in the middle. This CDR3 comprises 14 residues. This TCR was sampled from a woman in her fifties or sixties with active or convalescent COVID-19. The sequenced sample was peripheral blood. The chain couples TRBV6-4 to TRBJ1-1, with D unclear. In DNA, the CDR3 is TGTGCCAGCAGTGATTTTCCGGCGGCGGGGGAAGCTTTCTTT. This translates into CASSDFPAAGEAFF.